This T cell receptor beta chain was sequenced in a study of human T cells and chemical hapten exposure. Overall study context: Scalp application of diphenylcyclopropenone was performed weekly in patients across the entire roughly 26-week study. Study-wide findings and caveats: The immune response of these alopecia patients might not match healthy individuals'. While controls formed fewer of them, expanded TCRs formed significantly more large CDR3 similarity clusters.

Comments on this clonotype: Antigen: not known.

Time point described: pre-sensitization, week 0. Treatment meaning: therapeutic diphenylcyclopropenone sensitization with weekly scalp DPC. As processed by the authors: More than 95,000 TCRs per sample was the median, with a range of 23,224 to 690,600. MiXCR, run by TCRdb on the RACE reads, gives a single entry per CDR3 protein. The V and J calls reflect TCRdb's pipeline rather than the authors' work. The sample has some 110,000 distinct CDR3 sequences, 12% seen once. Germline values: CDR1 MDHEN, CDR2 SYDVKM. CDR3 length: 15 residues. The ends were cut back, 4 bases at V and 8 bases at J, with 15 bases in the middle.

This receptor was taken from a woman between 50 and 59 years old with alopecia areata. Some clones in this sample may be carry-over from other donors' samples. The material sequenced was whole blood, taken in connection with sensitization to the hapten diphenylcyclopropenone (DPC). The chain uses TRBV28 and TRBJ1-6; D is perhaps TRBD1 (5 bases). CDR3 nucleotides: TGTGCCAGCAGTTCCCCGCAGGGTTGGTATTCACCCCTCCACTTT. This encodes CASSSPQGWYSPLHF.